Presented here are 20 T cell receptor beta chains from one specimen sequenced in a study of T cells in women clearing cervical HPV infection. Profiling relied on immunoSEQ multiplex PCR, and the TCRdb table lists in-frame clones only, not all of them. The sample includes 42,000 or so clones. The material sequenced was blood buffy coat. The receptors come from a woman aged 18-70 years with a cervical HPV16 infection that either progressed to CIN3+ or cleared (not recorded which).

For this clone: The read finishes 3 residues shy of the CDR3 end, and the germline J gene is used to complete it. The chain employs TRBV7-9 and TRBJ2-7, with D possibly being TRBD1 (6 bases). Per the germline V gene, CDR1 is SEHNR and CDR2 is FQNEAQ (reference sequence). The length of the CDR3 is 13 residues. The V and J ends lost 6 bases and 6 bases respectively, with 15 bases between them. The covered CDR3 bases are TGTGCCAGCAGTAAGGACAGTAGTCTCGAG. It is translated as CASSKDSSLE. In full, the CDR3 is CASSKDSSLEQYF.

Turning to this clone: The missing CDR3 end, 3 residues past where the read stops, is filled in from the germline J gene. The V call is TRBV12-3 or TRBV12-4, the J call TRBJ1-2, with a weak D call TRBD1 (5 bases). The CDR3 is 13 residues long. CDR3 in amino acids: CASSLRTRGGYTF. The covered CDR3 bases are TGTGCCAGCAGTTTACGAACCCGGGGGGGC.

With regard to this clone: The CDR3 is cut off 3 residues early in the read; its end comes from the germline J gene. The same CDR3 can be traced to other DNA sequences in this sample. This rearrangement joins TRBV30 to TRBJ2-1, with 9 positions matching TRBD2. The trim removed 3 bases at V and 7 bases at J, leaving 10 bases unmatched. This CDR3 is built from 15 residues. Germline V gene lookup returns CDR1 GTSNPN and CDR2 SVGIG (reference sequence). CDR3 bases read: TGTGCCTGGAGCGCCCGAGGGCTAGCGGGGAATGAG. It specifies CAWSARGLAGNE. The CDR3 in full is CAWSARGLAGNEQFF.

Points on this clone: The CDR3 is cut off 3 residues early in the read; its end comes from the germline J gene. The chain joins TRBV18 to TRBJ2-6; D perhaps matches TRBD1 (5 bases). This CDR3 contains 15 residues. From germline, CDR1 is KGHSH and CDR2 LQKENI. Trimming pared 3 bases from V and 4 bases from J, leaving 10 bases between. The CDR3 loop reads CASSPRADGANVLTF. The CDR3 bases that were read are TGTGCCAGCTCACCCAGGGCAGACGGGGCCAACGTC.

A note on this clone: The CDR3 end lies 3 residues beyond the end of the read and is filled in from the germline J gene. The chain employs TRBV4-1 and TRBJ2-2, with no clear D. Trimming took off 4 bases at V and 4 bases at J, with 4 bases between the two ends. Germline CDR1 reads MGHRA; CDR2 reads YSYEKL. The CDR3 sequence is 12 residues long. CDR3 in amino acids: CASSPSTGELFF. The sequenced CDR3 bases are TGCGCCAGCAGCCCTAGCACCGGGGAG.

In regard to this clone: The sequence runs out 3 residues before the end of the CDR3; the remainder is reconstructed from the germline J gene. V gene TRBV6-4 combines with J gene TRBJ1-2; D is unclear. There are 14 residues in the CDR3. Germline assignment: CDR1 MRHNA and CDR2 SNTAGT. The CDR3: CASSDSAGMAGYTF. The CDR3 bases that were read are TGTGCCAGCAGTGACTCGGCGGGAATGGCCGGC.

In regard to this clone: The read terminates 3 residues ahead of where the CDR3 ends, so the germline J gene completes it. This sequence joins TRBV5-4 and TRBJ1-4; unclear D gene. In germline, CDR1 is SGHNT, CDR2 YYREEE (reference sequence). With 3 bases removed from V and 1 base from J, the gap between germline ends came to 10 bases. CDR3 size: 15 residues. The CDR3 loop reads CASSYSIGTNEKLFF. The DNA read from the CDR3 is TGTGCCAGCAGCTACAGTATCGGAACTAATGAAAAA.

About this clone itself: Coverage ceases 3 residues before the CDR3 finishes, and the germline J gene fills in the end. The chain joins TRBV14 to TRBJ2-3; D call uncertain. The CDR3 sequence is 13 residues long. V shed 4 bases and J shed 3 bases, with 8 bases lying between them. Germline loops: CDR1 SGHDN, CDR2 FVKESK. The DNA read from the CDR3 is TGTGCCAGCAGCCTCCTACAGACAGATACG. It specifies CASSLLQTDT. The entire CDR3 protein is CASSLLQTDTQYF.

Notes on this clone: The sequence runs out 3 residues before the end of the CDR3; the remainder is reconstructed from the germline J gene. The rearrangement joins TRBV2 to TRBJ1-5; 9 bases match TRBD1. The trim removed 6 bases at V and 3 bases at J, leaving 6 bases unmatched. The CDR3 is made up of 15 amino acids. Germline assignment: CDR1 SNHLY and CDR2 FYNNEI. This CDR3 reads CASSPDRGANQPQHF. CDR3 DNA (partial): TGTGCCAGCAGCCCTGACAGGGGGGCCAATCAGCCC.

Comments on this clone: The read halts 3 residues ahead of the CDR3 end, with the missing end drawn from the germline J gene. The chain recombines TRBV11-3 with TRBJ1-2; 7 bases map to TRBD1. This CDR3 comprises 12 residues. CDR1 SGHNT and CDR2 YENEEA come from the germline V gene. Incomplete CDR3 DNA: TGTGCCAGCAGCTACCGGGACAGCGGC. It translates to CASSYRDSG. The entire CDR3 is CASSYRDSGYTF.

With regard to this clone: The CDR3 end lies 3 residues beyond the end of the read and is filled in from the germline J gene. The chain has TRBV19 and TRBJ2-1; 7 positions match TRBD2. Trimming removed 4 bases from V and 3 bases from J; junction bases left unmatched: 9. The CDR3 covers 16 residues. Germline V gene data show CDR1 as LNHDA and CDR2 as SQIVND (reference sequence). CDR3 bases read: TGTGCCAGTAGTAACCAGCGGGGCCCGGGCTACAATGAG. Its protein is CASSNQRGPGYNE. The whole CDR3 is CASSNQRGPGYNEQFF.

Regarding this clone: Read coverage stops 3 residues before the CDR3 terminus; the germline J gene supplies the remainder. This chain uses TRBV2 with TRBJ2-1; perhaps TRBD1 as D (6 bases). CDR3 size: 15 residues. Per the germline V gene, CDR1 is SNHLY and CDR2 is FYNNEI. V was clipped by 8 bases and J by 5 bases, with 19 bases between them. The CDR3 loop is CASYNPGVEDNEQFF. CDR3 DNA (partial): TGTGCCAGCTACAATCCAGGGGTGGAGGACAATGAG.

As regards this clone: The CDR3 end is not reached by the read, which stops 3 residues before it; the germline J gene fills it in. This chain connects TRBV18 to TRBJ1-2, with 7 bases matching TRBD1. The CDR3 spans 13 residues. Germline V gene sequence: CDR1 KGHSH, CDR2 LQKENI. V trimming: 3 bases; J trimming: 4 bases; junction bases outside the gene matches: 2. The DNA read from the CDR3 is TGTGCCAGCTCACCTCGGGACAGCTATGGC. Translated: CASSPRDSYG. The CDR3 reads in full as CASSPRDSYGYTF.

With regard to this clone: The CDR3 end is not reached by the read, which stops 3 residues before it; the germline J gene fills it in. This chain uses TRBV2 with TRBJ1-5, with D possibly matching TRBD1 (6 bases). Looked up from germline, CDR1 is SNHLY and CDR2 is FYNNEI. The CDR3 spans 14 residues. Trimming cost V 4 bases and J 7 bases, with 14 bases left between them. The sequenced CDR3 bases are TGTGCCAGCAGTGGAGGGCAGGGGTCGCAGCCC. This gives the protein CASSGGQGSQP. The complete CDR3 protein is CASSGGQGSQPQHF.

Note on this clone: Sequencing ends 3 residues short of the CDR3 end; the germline J gene provides the rest. The chain employs TRBV7-3 and TRBJ2-1; TRBD1 aligns across 9 bases. Germline CDR1 is SGHTA and CDR2 is FQGTGA. Germline trimming cut 3 bases from V and 6 bases from J; bases unmatched to any gene: 9. This CDR3 region has 16 residues. The CDR3 protein is CASSLIGTGSGNEQFF. CDR3 DNA, as far as it was read: TGTGCCAGCAGCTTGATCGGGACAGGGTCCGGCAATGAG.

Of note for this clone: The sequence runs out 3 residues before the end of the CDR3; the remainder is reconstructed from the germline J gene. J is TRBJ1-6 and V is TRBV4-1; TRBD1 matches at 8 bases. CDR1 MGHRA and CDR2 YSYEKL come from the germline V gene. CDR3 size: 15 residues. J gave up 8 bases and V 1 base, and 4 bases lay outside the gene matches. CDR3 DNA, as far as it was read: TGCGCCAGCAGCCAAGGGGGACAGGATCATTCACCC. Amino acids: CASSQGGQDHSP. The CDR3 in full is CASSQGGQDHSPLHF.

In regard to this clone: The CDR3 end is not reached by the read, which stops 3 residues before it; the germline J gene fills it in. This sequence joins TRBV7-8 and TRBJ1-1; D ambiguous. The CDR3 totals 13 residues. V was cut by 7 bases and J by 2 bases, with 11 bases left in between. Germline values: CDR1 SGHVS, CDR2 FQNEAQ. The DNA read from the CDR3 is TGTGCCAGCACTCAAGAGGTCAACACTGAA. Translated, it gives CASTQEVNTE. The whole CDR3 protein is CASTQEVNTEAFF. Supplemented by reference TRBV7-8 and TRBJ1-1, the full variable domain reads GAGVSQSPRYKVAKRGQDVALRCDPISGHVSLFWYQQALGQGPEFLTYFQNEAQLDKSGLPSDRFFAERPEGSVSTLKIQRTQQEDSAVYLCASTQEVNTEAFFGQGTRLTVV.

For this clone: The CDR3 end lies 3 residues beyond the end of the read and is filled in from the germline J gene. This sample includes further DNA sequences coding for the same CDR3. The rearrangement uses TRBV5-1 and TRBJ2-6; D is ambiguous. Germline lookup yields CDR1 SGHRS and CDR2 YFSETQ. V was clipped by 2 bases and J by 2 bases, with 11 bases between them. The CDR3 has 16 residues. Here the CDR3 reads CASSFEAGAGANVLTF. CDR3 DNA (partial): TGCGCCAGCAGCTTTGAGGCAGGAGCTGGGGCCAACGTC.

Measured by frequency, this clone is medium-sized (0.01 to 0.1%). The read ends 3 residues shy of where the CDR3 ends; the end is completed using the germline J gene. This chain links TRBV18 with TRBJ1-1, with TRBD1 as a possible D gene (5 bases). The CDR3 has 16 amino acids. With 3 bases removed from V and 1 base from J, the gap between germline ends came to 15 bases. Germline lookup yields CDR1 KGHSH and CDR2 LQKENI. The CDR3 DNA, read in part, is TGTGCCAGCTCACCGATTCTCATCCAGGGGAACACTGAA. Protein sequence: CASSPILIQGNTE. The CDR3, in full, reads CASSPILIQGNTEAFF.

Comments on this clone: Read sequence stops 3 residues before the CDR3 end, and the germline J gene provides the missing end. The genes are TRBV5-8 and TRBJ1-1; the D gene is possibly TRBD1 (6 bases). The CDR3 runs 15 residues. V lost 2 bases to trimming and J lost 1 base, with 12 bases between them. The germline V gene has CDR1 SGHTS and CDR2 YDEGEE. CDR3 DNA, as far as it was read: TGTGCCAGCAGCTTAGAGGGGGGGGCGAACACTGAA. Amino acid sequence: CASSLEGGANTE. The CDR3 as a whole reads CASSLEGGANTEAFF. Supplemented by reference TRBV5-8 and TRBJ1-1, the full variable domain reads EAGVTQSPTHLIKTRGQQATLRCSPISGHTSVYWYQQALGLGLQFLLWYDEGEERNRGNFPPRFSGRQFPNYSSELNVNALELEDSALYLCASSLEGGANTEAFFGQGTRLTVV.